This T cell receptor beta chain came from a study of OX40 agonist ivuxolimab in advanced cancers. Across the study: The eligibility criteria allowed prior anti-PD-1, anti-PD-L1 or anti-CTLA-4 therapy, and about 40% had some.

The CDR3 runs 15 residues. Germline-derived CDR1 and CDR2 are LGHNA and YNFKEQ. Trimming removed 6 bases from V and 8 bases from J; junction bases left unmatched: 12. The method was immunoSEQ multiplex PCR; TCRdb's version includes in-frame clones alone and lacks a portion of them. The data show roughly 76,000 clones, approximately 83% seen once. In regard to this clone: Its antigen remains unidentified.

Findings and caveats of the study: Low normalized T-cell clonal expansion was also seen in some nonresponders. Compared with CD4+, CD8+ T cells on average had more expanded clones.

The chain recombines TRBV4-2 with TRBJ2-1; TRBD2 aligns across 8 bases. The material was CD4+ or CD8+ T cells sorted from blood, obtained in a trial of the OX40 agonist ivuxolimab. The source of this sequence is an adult with an advanced solid tumor such as melanoma, head and neck, liver or kidney cancer. The CDR3 coding sequence is TGTGCCAGCAGTACAAGAGGAGCGGGAGAAGATGAGCAGTTCTTC. Its translation is CASSTRGAGEDEQFF.